This is a list of T cell receptor beta chains from one sample in a study of monozygotic twins with inflammatory bowel disease. TCRdb re-called the 5' RACE reads, yielding one record per CDR3 amino acid sequence without DNA. The record lists about 300,000 distinct CDR3 sequences, of which the ten most abundant hold roughly 5.8%. The sample consisted of blood. The receptor set was obtained from a human donor with ulcerative colitis or Crohn's disease, or a healthy co-twin of an affected twin (not recorded which). The CDR3 runs from the conserved cysteine through the conserved F or W.

j_gene: TRBJ2-3
v_gene: TRBV25-1
CDR3aa: CASSRQAGGPSDTQYF

j_gene: TRBJ2-1
v_gene: TRBV5-6
CDR3aa: CASSWDSNEQFF

j_gene: TRBJ2-5
v_gene: TRBV7-2
CDR3aa: CASSFQHGGGETQYF

j_gene: TRBJ2-1
v_gene: TRBV6-1
CDR3aa: CASSEGPTGTEQFF

j_gene: TRBJ2-1
v_gene: TRBV27
CDR3aa: CASFGQGMSMFMEQFF

j_gene: TRBJ2-7
v_gene: TRBV6-2/TRBV6-3
CDR3aa: CASRASGTSPGEQYF

j_gene: TRBJ2-7
v_gene: TRBV6-2/TRBV6-3
CDR3aa: CASSDPAVADYEQYF

j_gene: TRBJ2-5
v_gene: TRBV10-2
CDR3aa: CASRLGQGAIETQYF

j_gene: TRBJ2-1
v_gene: TRBV20-1
CDR3aa: CSARATRRGLAANEQFF

j_gene: TRBJ2-4
v_gene: TRBV5-1
CDR3aa: CASKELAKNIQYF

j_gene: TRBJ2-5
v_gene: TRBV6-1
CDR3aa: CASSELWRPQETQYF

j_gene: TRBJ2-7
v_gene: TRBV5-6
CDR3aa: CASSTGGTAHEQYF

j_gene: TRBJ2-1
v_gene: TRBV7-9
CDR3aa: CASSPLSGREQFF

j_gene: TRBJ1-4
v_gene: TRBV29-1
CDR3aa: CSVEGAGPGEKLFF

j_gene: TRBJ2-7
v_gene: TRBV9
CDR3aa: CASNVIRDPVSRFF

j_gene: TRBJ2-3
v_gene: TRBV9
CDR3aa: CASSVSGRAGGDTQYF

j_gene: TRBJ2-5
v_gene: TRBV12-3/TRBV12-4
CDR3aa: CASTTGTVQETQYF

j_gene: TRBJ2-1
v_gene: TRBV6-2/TRBV6-3
CDR3aa: CASSPRTSDKTNEQFF

j_gene: TRBJ2-3
v_gene: TRBV5-1
CDR3aa: CASGLSVTADTQYF

j_gene: TRBJ2-2
v_gene: TRBV7-2
CDR3aa: CASSLQGQNTGELFF

j_gene: TRBJ1-1
v_gene: TRBV28
CDR3aa: CASMGETEAFF

j_gene: TRBJ2-3
v_gene: TRBV3-1
CDR3aa: CASSQGSLAGSSTDTQYF

j_gene: TRBJ2-5
v_gene: TRBV12-5
CDR3aa: CASGLYREGGETQYF